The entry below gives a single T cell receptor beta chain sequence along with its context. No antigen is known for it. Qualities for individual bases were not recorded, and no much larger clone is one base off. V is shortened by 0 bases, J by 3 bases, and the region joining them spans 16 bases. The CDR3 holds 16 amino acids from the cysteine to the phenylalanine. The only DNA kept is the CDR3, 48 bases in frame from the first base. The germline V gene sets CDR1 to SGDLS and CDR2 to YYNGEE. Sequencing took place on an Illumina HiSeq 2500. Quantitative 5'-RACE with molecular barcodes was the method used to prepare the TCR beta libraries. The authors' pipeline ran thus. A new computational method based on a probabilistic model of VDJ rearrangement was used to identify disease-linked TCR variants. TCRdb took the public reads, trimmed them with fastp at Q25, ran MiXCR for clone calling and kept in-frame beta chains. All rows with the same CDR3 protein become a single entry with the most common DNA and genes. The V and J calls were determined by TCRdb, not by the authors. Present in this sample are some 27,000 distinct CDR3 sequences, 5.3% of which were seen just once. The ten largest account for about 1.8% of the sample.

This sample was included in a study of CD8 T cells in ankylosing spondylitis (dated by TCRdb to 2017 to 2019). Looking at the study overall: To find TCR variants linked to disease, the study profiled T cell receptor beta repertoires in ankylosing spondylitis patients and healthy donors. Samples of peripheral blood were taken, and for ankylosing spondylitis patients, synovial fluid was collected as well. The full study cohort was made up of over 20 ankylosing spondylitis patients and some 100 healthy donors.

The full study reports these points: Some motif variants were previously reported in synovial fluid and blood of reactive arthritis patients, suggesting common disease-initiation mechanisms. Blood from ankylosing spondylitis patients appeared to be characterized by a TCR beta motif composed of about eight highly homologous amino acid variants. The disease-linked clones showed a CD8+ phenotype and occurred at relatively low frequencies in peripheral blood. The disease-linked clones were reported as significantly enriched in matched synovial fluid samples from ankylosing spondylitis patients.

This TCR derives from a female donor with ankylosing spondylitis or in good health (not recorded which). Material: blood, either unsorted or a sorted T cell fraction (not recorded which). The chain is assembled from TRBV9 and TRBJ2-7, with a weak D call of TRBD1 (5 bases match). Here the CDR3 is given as CASSVGPLQGDYEQYF. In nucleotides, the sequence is TGTGCCAGCAGCGTAGGCCCTCTTCAGGGTGACTACGAGCAGTACTTC.